The entry that follows covers one TCR beta chain sequence. This record comes from a study of blood T cell repertoires in COVID-19. As for the study in general: The samples span acute and convalescent COVID-19 from the United States, Italy and Spain.

Methods used by the authors: For nucleated cells, counts were estimated from reference gene primer amplification. Generated by immunoSEQ multiplex PCR, the TCRdb table keeps only in-frame clones and is missing some. V, J and clone size are taken as reported in that table, and D and trimming were inferred from the DNA itself. Seen here are 50,000 to 60,000 clones, approximately 90% observed once, and the top ten hold around 10%. The clonotype comes from a woman of 80 years or more with acute or convalescent COVID-19. Input material: peripheral blood.

CDR3 in DNA: TGTGCCAGCAGTGGAGCGGGACTCTACGAGCAGTACTTC. Residues: CASSGAGLYEQYF. The chain is built from TRBV6-2 or TRBV6-3 and TRBJ2-7; 7 nucleotides match TRBD2. J was trimmed by 3 bases and V by 5 bases; bases with no gene match: 4. Per the germline V gene, CDR1 is MNHEY and CDR2 is SVGEGT. The CDR3 loop spans 13 amino acids.